One sample yielded the 20 T cell receptor beta chains listed below, sequenced in a study of T-cell memory formation after mild COVID-19. Using its own MiXCR run on the 5' RACE reads, TCRdb lists one record per CDR3 protein. The data contain fewer than 450,000 distinct CDR3 sequences, over 20% of them seen just once; the ten biggest clones take up under 15%. Sequenced: PBMCs or a T cell subset sorted from them (not recorded which). These receptors all come from an adult woman who had mild COVID-19 (a few samples of this study predate the infection). Cell type and time point are not known.

The rearrangement joins TRBV6-2 or TRBV6-3 to TRBJ2-5; TRBD1 or TRBD2 may be the D gene (6 bases each). Germline values: CDR1 MNHEY, CDR2 SVGEGT. Trimming took off 5 bases at V and 3 bases at J, with 16 bases between the two ends. The CDR3 loop spans 15 amino acids. The CDR3 reads CASSEGDLAEETQYF. CDR3 DNA sequence: TGTGCCAGCAGTGAGGGGGACTTAGCAGAAGAGACCCAGTACTTC.

A few counts support this clonotype. The CDR3 region has the DNA TGCAGTGCTAGAGATGGTTTAACAGGGAACATTCAGTACTTC. As protein: CSARDGLTGNIQYF. The chain couples TRBV20-1 to TRBJ2-4, with D perhaps matching TRBD1 (6 bases). The germline V and J ends were trimmed by 0 bases and 7 bases, with 13 bases remaining between them. Germline V gene data show CDR1 as DFQATT and CDR2 as SNEGSKA (reference sequence). This CDR3 contains 14 residues.

V is TRBV5-1 and J is TRBJ2-1, with D tentatively TRBD1 (5 bases). V was pared by 4 bases and J by 6 bases, with 17 bases between. CDR3 size: 15 residues. Per the germline V gene, CDR1 is SGHRS and CDR2 is YFSETQ. The chain's CDR3 is CASSPPRAQLNEQFF. For the CDR3, the DNA is TGCGCCAGCAGCCCCCCCAGGGCCCAGCTCAATGAGCAGTTCTTC.

This clonotype was seen a few times. The chain links TRBV5-1 to TRBJ1-4; 8 nucleotides agree with TRBD1. With V trimmed by 4 bases and J by 8 bases, 10 bases remained unmatched. There are 15 residues in the CDR3. Germline V gives CDR1 SGHRS, CDR2 YFSETQ. The CDR3 is CASSTRDRFGEKLFF. DNA of the CDR3: TGCGCCAGCAGCACCCGGGACAGGTTTGGCGAAAAACTGTTTTTT.

This clonotype has just a few counts. This sequence joins TRBV5-1 and TRBJ2-6, with 7 bases matching TRBD1. The germline V gene has CDR1 SGHRS and CDR2 YFSETQ. With V trimmed by 3 bases and J by 0 bases, 6 bases remained unmatched. CDR3 length equals 17 residues. DNA for the CDR3: TGCGCCAGCAGCTGGGGGACAGCGACCTCTGGGGCCAACGTCCTGACTTTC. This gives the protein CASSWGTATSGANVLTF.

Only one count was recorded for this clonotype. The chain couples TRBV18 to TRBJ2-5; D remains ambiguous. This CDR3 has 14 residues. V was cut by 2 bases and J by 2 bases, with 9 bases left in between. CDR1 is KGHSH and CDR2 is LQKENI in the germline V gene. The DNA for the CDR3 is TGTGCCAGCTCACCAATGGAGTTGCAAGAGACCCAGTACTTC. Residues: CASSPMELQETQYF.

Only a few counts were recorded for this clonotype. The genes are TRBV7-6 and TRBJ2-5; the D gene is possibly TRBD1 (5 bases). CDR1 SGHVS and CDR2 FNYEAQ come from the germline V gene. V was trimmed by 5 bases and J by 3 bases, leaving 13 bases between them. The CDR3 loop spans 14 amino acids. This chain's CDR3 is CASSPSDREETQYF. The CDR3 DNA reads TGTGCCAGCAGCCCCTCCGACAGAGAAGAGACCCAGTACTTC.

The chain joins TRBV7-8 to TRBJ2-1; TRBD2 might be the D (5 bases). Trimming stripped 5 bases from V and 8 bases from J, with 13 bases between. The CDR3 sequence is 13 residues long. The germline gives CDR1 SGHVS, CDR2 FQNEAQ. CDR3 nucleotides: TGTGCCAGCAGCGCCGGACTTTTCGATGAGCAGTTCTTC. Its translation: CASSAGLFDEQFF.

The rearrangement joins TRBV5-1 to TRBJ2-4, with 11 positions matching TRBD1. Germline values: CDR1 SGHRS, CDR2 YFSETQ. With 2 bases clipped from V and 7 bases from J, the junction kept 5 bases outside the gene matches. The CDR3 sequence is 15 residues long. CDR3 sequence reads: CASSFGQGAGNIQYF. In nucleotides, the CDR3 is TGCGCCAGCAGCTTCGGACAGGGGGCGGGGAACATTCAGTACTTC.

The chain has TRBV20-1 and TRBJ2-7, with 15 bases that match TRBD2. The J segment lost 7 bases and the V segment lost 7 bases, leaving 17 bases of the junction unmatched. The length of the CDR3 is 17 residues. Germline CDR1 DFQATT, CDR2 SNEGSKA (reference sequence). CDR3: CSGIAEGTSGRPGEQYF. CDR3 in DNA: TGCAGTGGAATAGCCGAGGGGACTAGCGGGAGGCCGGGGGAGCAGTACTTC.

The chain has TRBV20-1 and TRBJ1-2; TRBD1 matches 7 bases. J gave up 2 bases and V 6 bases, and 3 bases lay outside the gene matches. The CDR3 loop spans 12 amino acids. CDR1 DFQATT and CDR2 SNEGSKA come from the germline V gene (reference sequence). The DNA for the CDR3 is TGCAGTGCGTTACAGGGGAACTATGGCTACACCTTC. Protein sequence: CSALQGNYGYTF.

The chain recombines TRBV11-3 with TRBJ2-2; D possibly corresponds to TRBD2 (6 bases). Trimming cost V 5 bases and J 3 bases, with 10 bases left between them. Germline assignment: CDR1 SGHNT and CDR2 YENEEA. This CDR3 spans 14 amino acids. The DNA of the CDR3 is TGTGCCAGCAGCGGGACTTCGTACACCGGGGAGCTGTTTTTT. This codes for CASSGTSYTGELFF.

The sample holds many counts of this clonotype. The J gene is TRBJ2-3, the V gene TRBV7-9; 7 bases are a match to TRBD1. Per germline, CDR1 SEHNR and CDR2 FQNEAQ (reference sequence). The trim removed 5 bases at V and 1 base at J, leaving 3 bases unmatched. The CDR3 consists of 14 residues. The CDR3 coding sequence is TGTGCCAGCAGCCCCGGGACAGGCACAGATACGCAGTATTTT. It yields the protein CASSPGTGTDTQYF.

This clonotype appeared a few times. The rearrangement uses TRBV7-2 and TRBJ2-5; D is uncertain. Germline lookup yields CDR1 SGHTA and CDR2 FQGNSA. The CDR3 sequence is 14 residues long. V dropped 3 bases and J dropped 5 bases, with 13 bases sitting between them. The CDR3 DNA reads TGTGCCAGCAGCTTGTCTAGGGTCGTCGAGACCCAGTACTTC. It encodes CASSLSRVVETQYF.

The J gene is TRBJ2-3, the V gene TRBV2, with 7 bases fitting TRBD2. V lost 0 bases and J lost 1; bases outside the gene matches: 7. This CDR3 has 17 residues. Per the germline V gene, CDR1 is SNHLY and CDR2 is FYNNEI. The CDR3 here is CASSEARAGRRTDTQYF. The CDR3 nucleotides are TGTGCCAGCAGTGAAGCGCGAGCGGGGCGACGCACAGATACGCAGTATTTT.

There are a few counts of this clonotype. The rearrangement links TRBV19 to TRBJ1-1; D uncertain. Germline assignment: CDR1 LNHDA and CDR2 SQIVND (reference sequence). V shed 4 bases and J shed 1 base, with 7 bases lying between them. There are 13 residues in the CDR3. The CDR3 reads CASSKSQNTEAFF. CDR3 nucleotide sequence: TGTGCCAGTAGTAAGTCCCAGAACACTGAAGCTTTCTTT.

This clonotype was found a few times. The V call is TRBV27, the J call TRBJ1-2, with D perhaps TRBD1 (5 bases). The CDR3 extends over 14 amino acids. V was shortened by 5 bases and J by 3 bases, with 13 bases between the two germline ends. Germline V lookup: CDR1 MNHEY, CDR2 SMNVEV (reference sequence). The CDR3 sequence: CASSPTVGDYGYTF. In nucleotides, the CDR3 is TGTGCCAGCAGTCCAACCGTGGGGGACTATGGCTACACCTTC.

This chain connects TRBV11-2 to TRBJ2-5; 7 positions match TRBD1. CDR3 length: 14 residues. Germline assignment: CDR1 SGHAT and CDR2 FQNNGV. V dropped 2 bases and J dropped 2; count of bases not matched to a gene: 2. The CDR3: CASSLLDRQETQYF. CDR3 nucleotide sequence: TGTGCCAGCAGCTTACTGGACAGGCAAGAGACCCAGTACTTC.

As regards this clonotype: The junction and the germline gene differ at one end; a read error may be behind it. The V and J genes are TRBV6-1 and TRBJ2-7, with 7 bases lining up with TRBD1. CDR3 length: 12 residues. Germline-derived CDR1 and CDR2 are MNHNS and SASEGT. The CDR3 coding sequence is TGTGCCAGCAGTCGGGACAGCTACGCGCAGTACTTC. It is translated as CASSRDSYAQYF.

J is TRBJ2-2 and V is TRBV9, with 8 bases fitting TRBD2. The CDR3 has 14 amino acids. The ends lost 1 base at V and 4 bases at J; junction bases unmatched: 0. CDR1 and CDR2 from the germline V gene are SGDLS and YYNGEE. The CDR3 reads CASSVSGSTGELFF. The CDR3 coding sequence is TGTGCCAGCAGCGTAAGCGGGAGCACCGGGGAGCTGTTTTTT.